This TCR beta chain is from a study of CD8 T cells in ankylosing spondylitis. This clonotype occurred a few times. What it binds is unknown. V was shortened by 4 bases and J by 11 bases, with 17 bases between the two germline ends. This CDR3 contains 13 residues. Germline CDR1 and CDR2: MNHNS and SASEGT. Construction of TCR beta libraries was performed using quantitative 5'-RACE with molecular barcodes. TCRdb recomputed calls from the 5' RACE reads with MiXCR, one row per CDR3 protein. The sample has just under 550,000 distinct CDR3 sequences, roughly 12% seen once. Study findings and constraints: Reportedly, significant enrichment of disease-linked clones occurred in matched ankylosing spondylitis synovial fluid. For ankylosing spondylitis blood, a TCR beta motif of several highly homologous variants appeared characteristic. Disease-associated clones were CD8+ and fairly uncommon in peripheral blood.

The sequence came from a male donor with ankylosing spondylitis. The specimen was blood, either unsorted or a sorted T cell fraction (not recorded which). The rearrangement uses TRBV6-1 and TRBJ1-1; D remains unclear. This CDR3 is CASSVALGGRAFF. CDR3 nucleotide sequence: TGTGCCAGCAGTGTAGCCCTAGGAGGGAGGGCTTTCTTT.